The T cell receptor beta chain described here comes from a study of STAT5B mutations in CD4+ large granular lymphocyte leukemia. Sequenced by immunoSEQ multiplex PCR; TCRdb stores in-frame clones only, minus some. The sample has 25,000 to 35,000 clones, roughly 74% seen once; the top ten hold approximately 0.99%. Controls came from buffy coats of healthy blood donors. With V trimmed by 7 bases and J by 4 bases, 2 bases remained unmatched. Germline V gene data show CDR1 as SNHLY and CDR2 as FYNNEI. This CDR3 region has 13 residues. This rearrangement joins TRBV2 to TRBJ2-5; TRBD2 matches 11 bases. This TCR was sampled from a human donor in good health. The sequenced material came from CD4+ T cells from blood buffy coats. CDR3 nucleotide sequence: TGTGCCAGCACCGGACTAGCGGGAGAGACCCAGTACTTC. Its protein product is CASTGLAGETQYF.